Shown below are 20 T cell receptor beta chains from a single sample sequenced in a study of siplizumab effects on memory and regulatory T cells. The assay was immunoSEQ multiplex PCR, and TCRdb's table has in-frame clones only and misses some. The data hold some 100,000 clones, with around 95% observed a single time. The sample consisted of naive CD4+ T cells sorted from blood. These receptors came from a human donor in good health.

Only one count was recorded for this clone. V gene TRBV4-2 combines with J gene TRBJ2-2; D is possibly TRBD1 or TRBD2 (5 bases each). The CDR3 extends over 15 amino acids. Trimming shortened V by 3 bases and J by 7 bases, and 15 bases separated the two germline ends. CDR1 is LGHNA, CDR2 YNFKEQ, per germline. This CDR3 reads CASSQDLGAVGELFF. Written as DNA, the CDR3 is TGTGCCAGCAGCCAGGACCTCGGGGCGGTCGGGGAGCTGTTTTTT.

The V call is TRBV19, the J call TRBJ2-1; TRBD1 aligns across 8 bases. The germline V gene has CDR1 LNHDA and CDR2 SQIVND (reference sequence). V lost 10 bases, J lost 7 bases, and 9 bases stayed unmatched. CDR3 length: 13 residues. The DNA of the CDR3 is TGTGCCATAAGGACAGGGAAAGGGAATGAGCAGTTCTTC. Translated: CAIRTGKGNEQFF.

J is TRBJ1-2 and V is TRBV6-1; 7 nucleotides match TRBD1. The CDR3 spans 14 residues. The germline V gene encodes CDR1 MNHNS and CDR2 SASEGT. The junction had 7 bases not matched to a gene; V was cut back by 4 bases and J by 5 bases. The chain's CDR3 is CASSGDSLGYGYTF. The CDR3 DNA is TGTGCCAGCAGTGGGGACAGTCTGGGGTATGGCTACACCTTC.

This clone was observed once. The chain links TRBV13 to TRBJ1-3, with D hard to call. The length of the CDR3 is 17 residues. Trimming shortened V by 3 bases and J by 0 bases, and 15 bases separated the two germline ends. Germline assignment: CDR1 PRHDT and CDR2 FYEKMQ (reference sequence). Here the CDR3 DNA reads TGTGCCAGCAGCTTTCCCGAAGGGTCCCTCTCTGGAAACACCATATATTTT. Translation gives CASSFPEGSLSGNTIYF.

The V call is TRBV20-1, the J call TRBJ1-1, with D maybe TRBD1 (5 bases). This CDR3 region has 11 residues. Between the trimmed V and J ends, which lost 8 bases and 2 bases, there was a span of 9 bases. Germline V lookup: CDR1 DFQATT, CDR2 SNEGSKA (reference sequence). The CDR3 reads CSSTVNTEAFF. CDR3 coding DNA: TGCAGTTCGACAGTCAACACTGAAGCTTTCTTT.

This clone was seen just once. This chain joins TRBV19 and TRBJ1-2; D is possibly TRBD1 (6 bases). There are 14 residues in the CDR3. Germline V gene data show CDR1 as LNHDA and CDR2 as SQIVND (reference sequence). Trimming left V 8 bases short and J 5 bases short, with 18 bases between. CDR3 sequence reads: CASLRSGGRYGYTF. Here the CDR3 DNA reads TGTGCCAGTCTGAGATCGGGGGGCCGATATGGCTACACCTTC.

This clone was detected a few times. The chain links TRBV25-1 to TRBJ1-1; 9 bases line up with TRBD1. There are 15 residues in the CDR3. The germline V gene has CDR1 MGHDK and CDR2 SYGVNS. Trimming at V came to 4 bases and at J to 4 bases, leaving 7 bases not matched to a gene. The CDR3 spells CASSARDRVTTEAFF. Here the CDR3 DNA reads TGTGCCAGCAGTGCCCGGGACAGGGTAACCACTGAAGCTTTCTTT.

The chain links TRBV15 to TRBJ1-5; TRBD1 matches at 8 bases. The ends lost 8 bases at V and 3 bases at J; junction bases unmatched: 6. The CDR3 runs 14 residues. Germline V gives CDR1 LNHNV, CDR2 YYDKDF (reference sequence). The CDR3 sequence: CATVDRAFNQPQHF. The DNA of the CDR3 is TGTGCCACCGTGGACAGGGCATTCAATCAGCCCCAGCATTTT.

The chain carries TRBV7-9 and TRBJ2-2; 10 bases map to TRBD1. Germline assignment: CDR1 SEHNR and CDR2 FQNEAQ (reference sequence). V dropped 5 bases and J dropped 6; count of bases not matched to a gene: 9. This CDR3 is built from 16 residues. The CDR3 sequence: CASSLTRDRGSGELFF. The CDR3 region has the DNA TGTGCCAGCAGCCTAACCCGGGACAGGGGCTCCGGGGAGCTGTTTTTT.

The V call is TRBV27, the J call TRBJ2-7; no clear D. The germline V and J ends were trimmed by 5 bases and 3 bases, with 8 bases remaining between them. The V gene's germline CDR1 is MNHEY and CDR2 SMNVEV (reference sequence). The CDR3 length is 12 residues. CDR3 protein: CASSTDGYEQYF. CDR3 nucleotide sequence: TGTGCCAGCAGTACGGACGGCTACGAGCAGTACTTC.

The chain couples TRBV5-1 to TRBJ1-1; no clear D gene. The V and J ends lost 2 bases and 4 bases respectively, with 12 bases between them. Germline V gives CDR1 SGHRS, CDR2 YFSETQ. This CDR3 has 14 amino acids. Here the CDR3 reads CASSFDISTTEAFF. DNA for the CDR3: TGCGCCAGCAGCTTTGACATTTCCACCACTGAAGCTTTCTTT. Drawing the rest from reference TRBV5-1 and TRBJ1-1, the complete variable domain is KAGVTQTPRYLIKTRGQQVTLSCSPISGHRSVSWYQQTPGQGLQFLFEYFSETQRNKGNFPGRFSGRQFSNSRSEMNVSTLELGDSALYLCASSFDISTTEAFFGQGTRLTVV.

The chain couples TRBV6-6 to TRBJ1-6, with 8 nucleotides matching TRBD1. The V and J ends lost 2 bases and 6 bases, in that order; junction bases with no gene match: 3. The CDR3 runs to 15 residues. Germline assignment: CDR1 MNHNY and CDR2 SVGAGI (reference sequence). In DNA form, the CDR3 reads TGTGCCAGCAGTTACGGGACAGGAAGTAATTCACCCCTCCACTTT. Residues: CASSYGTGSNSPLHF.

In its sample, this clone was seen once. The chain recombines TRBV4-3 with TRBJ2-2; unclear D gene. CDR3 length: 16 residues. Germline lookup yields CDR1 LGHNA and CDR2 YSLEER. Deletions cut 1 base from V and 0 bases from J, with 9 bases between. The CDR3 protein is CASSQVLGPNTGELFF. The DNA of the CDR3 is TGCGCCAGCAGCCAAGTTTTGGGCCCGAACACCGGGGAGCTGTTTTTT.

The chain recombines TRBV15 with TRBJ1-2; D possibly corresponds to TRBD1 (5 bases). The germline V and J ends were trimmed by 2 bases and 7 bases, with 17 bases remaining between them. This CDR3 comprises 15 residues. Germline V gene lookup returns CDR1 LNHNV and CDR2 YYDKDF (reference sequence). CDR3 loop: CATSRIRDGTFGYTF. In nucleotides, the CDR3 is TGTGCCACCAGCAGAATACGGGACGGGACCTTTGGCTACACCTTC.

V usage is TRBV2 and J usage is TRBJ1-5, with a possible D match to TRBD1 (6 bases). V gave up 3 bases and J gave up 0 bases, with 9 bases separating them. The CDR3 runs 15 residues. CDR1 and CDR2 from the germline V gene are SNHLY and FYNNEI. The CDR3 DNA sequence: TGTGCCAGCAGTGATAGGGGGTATAGCAATCAGCCCCAGCATTTT. It encodes CASSDRGYSNQPQHF.

The rearrangement joins TRBV19 to TRBJ1-5; unclear D gene. The CDR3 has 15 residues. In germline, CDR1 is LNHDA, CDR2 SQIVND (reference sequence). V dropped 4 bases and J dropped 8 bases, with 18 bases sitting between them. The DNA for the CDR3 is TGTGCCAGTAGTACGATTCGCGATGGTATTAAGCCCCAGCATTTT. Translation gives CASSTIRDGIKPQHF.

The chain is built from TRBV29-1 and TRBJ2-7, with 11 bases identical to TRBD2. The junction had 13 bases not matched to a gene; V was cut back by 0 bases and J by 0 bases. The CDR3 totals 19 residues. CDR1 SQVTM and CDR2 ANQGSEA come from the germline V gene. Here the CDR3 DNA reads TGCAGCGTTGAAGATCGAATAGCGGGGGGGCCTTGGGGCTCCTACGAGCAGTACTTC. The encoded protein is CSVEDRIAGGPWGSYEQYF.

This clone turned up a few times. The chain carries TRBV2 and TRBJ1-5; no definite D call. Per germline, CDR1 SNHLY and CDR2 FYNNEI. CDR3 size: 14 residues. V shed 3 bases and J shed 3 bases, with 9 bases lying between them. The CDR3 DNA reads as TGTGCCAGCAGTGAGACGGGATACAATCAGCCCCAGCATTTT. Translating it yields CASSETGYNQPQHF.

This chain links TRBV5-6 with TRBJ2-7; either TRBD1 or TRBD2 may supply D (7 bases each). Per the germline V gene, CDR1 is SGHDT and CDR2 is YYEEEE. The CDR3 is made up of 15 amino acids. V lost 4 bases, J lost 3 bases, and 17 bases lay in between. The CDR3 reads CASSPGGPGGYEQYF. CDR3 bases: TGTGCCAGCAGCCCGGGGGGCCCAGGGGGCTACGAGCAGTACTTC. Based on the CDR3 plus reference TRBV5-6 and TRBJ2-7, the full variable domain is DAGVTQSPTHLIKTRGQQVTLRCSPKSGHDTVSWYQQALGQGPQFIFQYYEEEERQRGNFPDRFSGHQFPNYSSELNVNALLLGDSALYLCASSPGGPGGYEQYFGPGTRLTVT.

The chain is built from TRBV6-5 and TRBJ2-5; perhaps TRBD2 as D (7 bases). The germline V gene has CDR1 MNHEY and CDR2 SVGAGI. The CDR3 is made up of 13 amino acids. V gave up 6 bases and J gave up 11 bases, with 19 bases separating them. CDR3 DNA: TGTGCCAGCAGGTCCTCGGGGGGCGAGCTACAGTACTTC. Encoded protein: CASRSSGGELQYF.